The T cell receptor beta chain under discussion was sequenced for a study of graft-versus-host responses after intestinal transplantation. On the study more broadly: Among the recipients, all got anti-thymocyte globulin induction and then tacrolimus and steroids for about three years. The study, taken as a whole, reports: The study found high graft-versus-host to host-versus-graft clonal ratios in allografts of patients with graft-donor T cell macrochimerism.

Some clones are missing from TCRdb's copy, which holds only in-frame ones; the method was immunoSEQ multiplex PCR. The data show some 86,000 clones, with less than 90% seen just once and approximately 0.28% held by the top ten. To note about this clone: Its antigen remains unknown.

This material consisted of unstimulated CD4+ T cells sorted from spleen or lymph node cells, taken before transplant. The TCR was taken from a human donor who was the organ donor for an intestinal transplant.

The CDR3 nucleotides read TGTGCCAGCGCCCTGGGCCGCTACACCGGGGAGCTGTTTTTT. Encoded protein: CASALGRYTGELFF. The chain combines TRBV6-1 with TRBJ2-2; D is unresolved. The V gene lost 8 bases and the J gene lost 3 bases, with 13 bases spanning the gap. From germline, CDR1 is MNHNS and CDR2 SASEGT. The CDR3 consists of 14 residues.